The clone carrying this TCR beta chain showed up just a few times. This sample stems from a study of T-cell reconstitution after alpha-beta-depleted transplantation in children. V lost 0 bases and J 2 bases, leaving 13 bases between the germline ends. The CDR3 length is 16 residues. The V gene's germline CDR1 is SGHKS and CDR2 YYEKEE (reference sequence). The library targeted TCRbeta and was prepared with unique molecular identifiers. In TCRdb, the PCR reads were re-called with MiXCR into one record per CDR3 protein. Among about 480,000 distinct CDR3 sequences listed, roughly an eighth were seen once.

The chain carries TRBV5-5 and TRBJ2-3; no clear D. This receptor was taken from a human donor who donated a stem cell graft to a child with combined immunodeficiency. Here the sequenced sample was PBMCs from the stem cell graft donor, taken from the stem cell graft. The CDR3 sequence is CASSLGRTLATDTQYF. CDR3 coding DNA: TGTGCCAGCAGCTTGGGCCGTACGCTCGCCACAGATACGCAGTATTTT.